What follows are 32 T cell receptor beta chains derived from one specimen sequenced in a study of blood T cell repertoires in COVID-19. TCRdb's table, derived via immunoSEQ multiplex PCR, lists solely in-frame clones and lacks some. Of about 210,000 clones in the sample, roughly 86% were seen once. Sequenced material: peripheral blood. The receptors derive from a woman between 45 and 65 years old with active or convalescent COVID-19.

The CDR3 sequence: CASSRNWSSGNTIYF. The DNA for the CDR3 is TGTGCCAGCAGTCGAAACTGGAGCTCTGGAAACACCATATATTTT. The chain couples TRBV6-5 to TRBJ1-3; D gene ambiguous. Germline CDR1 is MNHEY and CDR2 is SVGAGI. The V end lost 5 bases, the J end lost 0 bases, and 11 bases lay between the germline ends. The CDR3 length is 15 residues.

This chain links TRBV28 with TRBJ2-3, with D possibly being TRBD2 (6 bases). V lost 6 bases to trimming and J lost 5 bases, with 12 bases between them. Germline CDR1 and CDR2: MDHEN and SYDVKM. The CDR3 covers 13 residues. CDR3 DNA sequence: TGTGCCAGCAGATCCGGCGGGAAAGATACGCAGTATTTT. Amino acids: CASRSGGKDTQYF.

J is TRBJ1-6 and V is TRBV21-1; the listed D gene, TRBD1, was not tested against the DNA. TRBV21-1 is given as a pseudogene. The CDR3 covers 18 residues. CDR3 sequence (DNA): TGTGCCAGCGGGGTAAAGACAGGTGCTAGCTCCTATAATTCACCCCTCCACTTT. It codes for CASGVKTGASSYNSPLHF.

In this sample, this clone turned up a few times. The rearrangement uses TRBV2 and TRBJ1-1, with D possibly being TRBD1 (5 bases). The CDR3 length is 16 residues. Deletions cut 6 bases from V and 5 bases from J, with 22 bases between. Per germline, CDR1 SNHLY and CDR2 FYNNEI. The CDR3 bases are TGTGCCAGCAGGCCAAGGGAGGGGAGGGAAGGGACTGAAGCTTTCTTT. This gives the protein CASRPREGREGTEAFF.

The chain links TRBV6-1 to TRBJ2-5, with 10 bases fitting TRBD1. CDR3 size: 16 residues. Germline CDR1 and CDR2: MNHNS and SASEGT. Trimming removed 4 bases from V and 5 bases from J; junction bases left unmatched: 10. CDR3 loop: CASSAGDRGFGETQYF. CDR3 nucleotide sequence: TGTGCCAGCAGTGCCGGGGACAGGGGTTTCGGCGAGACCCAGTACTTC.

J is TRBJ2-7 and V is TRBV25-1; D is possibly TRBD1 (6 bases). V was clipped by 5 bases and J by 3 bases, with 20 bases between them. The CDR3 is 16 residues long. CDR1 is MGHDK and CDR2 is SYGVNS in the germline V gene. For the CDR3, the DNA is TGTGCCAGCAGTCCCTGGGGGCTTCCAAACTTCTACGAGCAGTACTTC. Translated, it gives CASSPWGLPNFYEQYF.

This clone was counted once. This sequence joins TRBV3-1 (or the pseudogene TRBV3-2) and TRBJ2-4; D may be TRBD2 (5 bases). With 3 bases removed from V and 0 bases from J, the gap between germline ends came to 15 bases. This CDR3 is built from 17 residues. The germline V gene encodes CDR1 LGHDT and CDR2 YNNKEL (reference sequence). The CDR3 DNA is TGTGCCAGCAGCCACGCCGGGGTCCGGCTAGCCAAAAACATTCAGTACTTC. Translation gives CASSHAGVRLAKNIQYF.

This rearrangement joins TRBV6-5 to TRBJ1-4, with no clear D. The germline CDR1 and CDR2 sequences are MNHEY and SVGAGI. CDR3 length: 15 amino acids. V lost 6 bases, J lost 2 bases, and 13 bases lay in between. The CDR3 sequence is CASRDPGATNEKLFF. Written as DNA, the CDR3 is TGTGCCAGCAGAGACCCGGGAGCGACTAATGAAAAACTGTTTTTT.

The chain is built from TRBV6-5 and TRBJ2-7; TRBD1 matches 10 bases. J gave up 3 bases and V 2 bases, and 4 bases lay outside the gene matches. This CDR3 has 15 residues. The V gene's germline CDR1 is MNHEY and CDR2 SVGAGI. The CDR3 loop reads CASSYTGQGVYEQYF. CDR3 nucleotide sequence: TGTGCCAGCAGTTACACCGGACAGGGGGTCTACGAGCAGTACTTC.

The chain uses TRBV6-5 and TRBJ1-1; D possibly corresponds to TRBD1 (5 bases). Germline values: CDR1 MNHEY, CDR2 SVGAGI. V lost 3 bases, J lost 5 bases, and 16 bases lay in between. The CDR3 is 15 amino acids. Here the CDR3 reads CASSYTGPGVTEAFF. The DNA of the CDR3 is TGTGCCAGCAGTTATACAGGCCCCGGAGTGACTGAAGCTTTCTTT.

V usage is TRBV7-9 and J usage is TRBJ1-1; TRBD1 aligns across 8 bases. V lost 4 bases and J lost 4; bases outside the gene matches: 17. CDR1 and CDR2 from the germline V gene are SEHNR and FQNEAQ (reference sequence). This CDR3 contains 18 residues. This CDR3 reads CASSSGQGRRGGFTEAFF. CDR3 DNA sequence: TGTGCCAGCAGCTCTGGACAGGGAAGAAGGGGGGGATTCACTGAAGCTTTCTTT. Full variable domain (rest looked up from reference TRBV7-9 and TRBJ1-1): DTGVSQNPRHKITKRGQNVTFRCDPISEHNRLYWYRQTLGQGPEFLTYFQNEAQLEKSRLLSDRFSAERPKGSFSTLEIQRTEQGDSAMYLCASSSGQGRRGGFTEAFFGQGTRLTVV.

The chain employs TRBV19 and TRBJ2-7, with D tentatively TRBD2 (5 bases). V was shortened by 3 bases and J by 3 bases, with 9 bases between the two germline ends. The CDR3 contains 13 residues. The germline V gene has CDR1 LNHDA and CDR2 SQIVND (reference sequence). CDR3: CASSIRTYYEQYF. In nucleotides, the CDR3 is TGTGCCAGTAGTATTCGGACTTACTACGAGCAGTACTTC.

The chain joins TRBV29-1 to TRBJ2-5; a possible D gene is TRBD2 (6 bases). Germline CDR1 reads SQVTM; CDR2 reads ANQGSEA. This CDR3 comprises 15 residues. Trimming left V 5 bases short and J 1 base short, with 17 bases between. The CDR3 loop reads CSVTLPGTVQETQYF. The DNA for the CDR3 is TGCAGCGTTACCCTCCCCGGGACTGTCCAAGAGACCCAGTACTTC.

This clone was counted once. The CDR3 bases are TGTGCCAGCTGTAGACAGGGCTACGAGCAGTACTTC. It yields the protein CASCRQGYEQYF. The chain carries TRBV2 and TRBJ2-7; 7 bases are a match to TRBD1. The germline V gene encodes CDR1 SNHLY and CDR2 FYNNEI. The CDR3 is 12 residues long. After removal of 8 bases from V and 3 bases from J, the junction contained 4 bases not matched to a gene.

V usage is TRBV7-6 and J usage is TRBJ1-1; 7 bases match TRBD1. The CDR3 has 15 amino acids. The junction had 10 bases not matched to a gene; V was cut back by 5 bases and J by 4 bases. Germline V CDR1 and CDR2: SGHVS, FNYEAQ. Here the CDR3 reads CASSIEQGRSTEAFF. Here the CDR3 DNA reads TGTGCCAGCAGCATCGAACAGGGGAGAAGCACTGAAGCTTTCTTT.

The CDR3 bases are TGTGCCAGCAGCACAACCGGGACAGGGCCCTCTCGGAACGAGCAGTACTTC. Residues: CASSTTGTGPSRNEQYF. The rearrangement uses TRBV13 and TRBJ2-7; the match to TRBD1 covers 9 bases. Losses at the gene ends were 5 bases for V and 5 bases for J; bases not matched to a gene: 16. Germline V gene data show CDR1 as PRHDT and CDR2 as FYEKMQ (reference sequence). This CDR3 is built from 17 residues.

The chain uses TRBV11-2 and TRBJ1-2; D is unclear. The germline V gene has CDR1 SGHAT and CDR2 FQNNGV. The CDR3 extends over 13 amino acids. V shed 1 base and J shed 3 bases, with 6 bases lying between them. The CDR3 coding sequence is TGTGCCAGCAGCTTAGGTACAGACTATGGCTACACCTTC. It yields the protein CASSLGTDYGYTF.

The chain is built from TRBV5-1 and TRBJ2-7; maybe TRBD2 (6 bases). Looked up from germline, CDR1 is SGHRS and CDR2 is YFSETQ. Trimming shortened V by 0 bases and J by 2 bases, and 12 bases separated the two germline ends. CDR3 length: 15 residues. The CDR3 protein is CASSLGRDGTYEQYF. CDR3 DNA sequence: TGCGCCAGCAGCTTGGGGAGGGACGGAACCTACGAGCAGTACTTC.

This clone occurred a few times. The chain recombines TRBV5-1 with TRBJ2-3; 10 bases align to TRBD2. V dropped 4 bases and J dropped 4; count of bases not matched to a gene: 6. The CDR3 length is 15 residues. Per the germline V gene, CDR1 is SGHRS and CDR2 is YFSETQ. Here the CDR3 DNA reads TGCGCCAGCAGCATCGGACTAGCGGATGCAGATACGCAGTATTTT. This sequence encodes CASSIGLADADTQYF.

The rearrangement joins TRBV6-6 to TRBJ1-6; a possible D gene is TRBD1 (5 bases). V gave up 9 bases and J gave up 4 bases, with 13 bases separating them. CDR1 and CDR2 from the germline V gene are MNHNY and SVGAGI (reference sequence). This CDR3 has 14 residues. This chain's CDR3 is CASAQTDYNSPLHF. The DNA for the CDR3 is TGTGCCAGTGCTCAGACAGATTATAATTCACCCCTCCACTTT.

This chain links TRBV11-2 with TRBJ1-1; D remains unclear. The germline V and J ends were trimmed by 5 bases and 1 base, with 5 bases remaining between them. Germline CDR1 reads SGHAT; CDR2 reads FQNNGV. This CDR3 region has 12 residues. In nucleotides, the CDR3 is TGTGCCAGCAGCCGACAGAACACTGAAGCTTTCTTT. It specifies CASSRQNTEAFF.

This clone has more than one count but fewer than ten. The genes are TRBV6-5 and TRBJ1-5; D ambiguous. Trimming took off 9 bases at V and 2 bases at J, with 14 bases between the two ends. CDR1 and CDR2 (germline): MNHEY, SVGAGI. This CDR3 region has 14 residues. The CDR3 DNA sequence: TGTGCCAGTAGTCTGGAGGTGGGCAATCAGCCCCAGCATTTT. Protein product: CASSLEVGNQPQHF.

This clone has just one count. The V call is TRBV1, the J call TRBJ2-7; the table's D call, TRBD2, was not checked against the DNA. TRBV1 is a pseudogene locus. The length of the CDR3 is 16 residues. CDR3 bases: TGCACCAGCAGCCAAGATTTTCGGGGGACTAGCTGCGAGCAGTACTTC. This gives the protein CTSSQDFRGTSCEQYF.

This chain uses TRBV28 with TRBJ1-1, with a tentative D call TRBD1 (6 bases). This CDR3 has 16 residues. Looked up from germline, CDR1 is MDHEN and CDR2 is SYDVKM. The V end lost 3 bases, the J end lost 2 bases, and 16 bases lay between the germline ends. CDR3 loop: CASSLNGRGTNTEAFF. In DNA, the CDR3 is TGTGCCAGCAGTTTGAATGGCAGGGGCACAAACACTGAAGCTTTCTTT.

V and J are TRBV15 and TRBJ2-2; no firm D call. This CDR3 spans 14 amino acids. Looked up from germline, CDR1 is LNHNV and CDR2 is YYDKDF (reference sequence). V lost 6 bases, J lost 4 bases, and 12 bases lay in between. The CDR3 loop is CATRLLSGTGELFF. In nucleotides, the CDR3 is TGTGCCACCAGGCTCCTTTCAGGCACCGGGGAGCTGTTTTTT. Full variable domain (remainder filled in from reference TRBV15 and TRBJ2-2): DAMVIQNPRYQVTQFGKPVTLSCSQTLNHNVMYWYQQKSSQAPKLLFHYYDKDFNNEADTPDNFQSRRPNTSFCFLDIRSPGLGDTAMYLCATRLLSGTGELFFGEGSRLTVL.

The CDR3 bases are TGTGCCATCAGCCGTGCCGGGGGGGCTGAAGCTTTCTTT. Its protein is CAISRAGGAEAFF. V is TRBV10-3 and J is TRBJ1-1; tentatively, D is TRBD1 (5 bases). Germline CDR1 and CDR2: ENHRY and SYGVKD. The V and J ends lost 6 bases and 6 bases respectively, with 14 bases between them. The CDR3 consists of 13 residues.

This clone has a single count. This chain connects TRBV5-1 to TRBJ1-2, with 7 bases that match TRBD1. This CDR3 has 13 amino acids. Germline trimming cut 0 bases from V and 5 bases from J; bases unmatched to any gene: 1. CDR1 SGHRS and CDR2 YFSETQ come from the germline V gene. The CDR3 nucleotides read TGCGCCAGCAGCTTGGAACAGGGGTATGGCTACACCTTC. Its protein product is CASSLEQGYGYTF.

V usage is TRBV7-9 and J usage is TRBJ2-3, with D possibly being TRBD2 (7 bases). V gave up 4 bases and J gave up 5 bases, with 13 bases separating them. Germline loops: CDR1 SEHNR, CDR2 FQNEAQ (reference sequence). The CDR3 contains 14 residues. Here the CDR3 DNA reads TGTGCCAGCAGCTCCCCAGGGGAGGGAGATACGCAGTATTTT. Its protein product is CASSSPGEGDTQYF. The complete variable domain, with remaining parts taken from reference TRBV7-9 and TRBJ2-3, reads DTGVSQNPRHKITKRGQNVTFRCDPISEHNRLYWYRQTLGQGPEFLTYFQNEAQLEKSRLLSDRFSAERPKGSFSTLEIQRTEQGDSAMYLCASSSPGEGDTQYFGPGTRLTVL.

The rearrangement links TRBV3-1 (or the pseudogene TRBV3-2) to TRBJ1-1, with D perhaps matching TRBD1 (6 bases). Germline V gene sequence: CDR1 LGHDT, CDR2 YNNKEL (reference sequence). Trimming cost V 6 bases and J 7 bases, with 12 bases left between them. The length of the CDR3 is 12 residues. In DNA form, the CDR3 reads TGTGCCAGCAGTATTAGAGGGGGTGAAGCTTTCTTT. Amino acid sequence: CASSIRGGEAFF.

This chain uses TRBV6-1 with TRBJ2-3, with 8 bases identical to TRBD2. This CDR3 spans 16 amino acids. CDR1 MNHNS and CDR2 SASEGT come from the germline V gene. Trimming took 1 base from V and 2 from J; bases not matched to a gene: 5. The CDR3 spells CASSEGGGGHTDTQYF. The CDR3 DNA reads as TGTGCCAGCAGTGAAGGTGGCGGGGGGCACACAGATACGCAGTATTTT.

This chain uses TRBV7-9 with TRBJ2-6, with D uncertain. This CDR3 has 13 amino acids. V was shortened by 3 bases and J by 2 bases, with 2 bases between the two germline ends. CDR1 and CDR2 (germline): SEHNR, FQNEAQ (reference sequence). This chain's CDR3 is CASSFAGANVLTF. CDR3 in DNA: TGTGCCAGCAGCTTCGCTGGGGCCAACGTCCTGACTTTC. Using reference TRBV7-9 and TRBJ2-6 for the parts outside the CDR3, the full variable domain is DTGVSQNPRHKITKRGQNVTFRCDPISEHNRLYWYRQTLGQGPEFLTYFQNEAQLEKSRLLSDRFSAERPKGSFSTLEIQRTEQGDSAMYLCASSFAGANVLTFGAGSRLTVL.

The chain joins TRBV2 to TRBJ1-1, with a weak D call TRBD1 (6 bases). The length of the CDR3 is 14 residues. The V end lost 4 bases, the J end lost 3 bases, and 12 bases lay between the germline ends. The germline V gene has CDR1 SNHLY and CDR2 FYNNEI. Here the CDR3 reads CASSVQGPDTEAFF. CDR3 nucleotide sequence: TGTGCCAGCAGTGTGCAGGGGCCGGACACTGAAGCTTTCTTT.